This TCR beta chain was observed in a study of prognosis after radiotherapy for stage I lung cancer. This CDR3 contains 14 residues. The V gene lost 3 bases and the J gene lost 10 bases, with 15 bases spanning the gap. Two-round multiplex PCR on genomic DNA was the method by which TCR beta CDR3 was amplified. First-round PCR employed TRBV- and TRBJ-specific primers for each gene. TCRdb redid the calling of the multiplex PCR reads with MiXCR, one entry per CDR3 protein. The sample shows about 16,000 distinct CDR3 sequences, over 40% of them seen only once. This sequence joins TRBV12-3 or TRBV12-4 and TRBJ2-2; D unresolved. The clonotype was recovered from a donor of 50 years or more with non-small cell lung cancer. Source: PBMCs, taken before or after stereotactic body radiation therapy (not recorded which). In DNA form, the CDR3 reads TGTGCCAGCAGTTTTAGAGGTATCGCCGTGGAGCTGTTTTTT. This gives the protein CASSFRGIAVELFF.